These 4 T cell receptor beta chains were sequenced from one sample in a study of blood T cell repertoires in COVID-19. Data came from immunoSEQ multiplex PCR; TCRdb stores just in-frame clones and leaves some out. The table shows a few hundred thousand clones, with roughly 86% occurring only once. Sequencing used peripheral blood. All receptors come from a woman in her twenties or thirties with acute or convalescent COVID-19.

A single count supports this clone. CDR3 sequence (DNA): TGTGCCAGCAGTTACCACAGGGTGGGTGACACCGGGGAGCTGTTTTTT. Protein product: CASSYHRVGDTGELFF. The genes are TRBV6-5 and TRBJ2-2; TRBD1 is a possible D gene (6 bases). In germline, CDR1 is MNHEY, CDR2 SVGAGI. Trimming took 2 bases from V and 3 from J, leaving 13 bases between them. The CDR3 length is 16 residues.

The CDR3 DNA reads as TGTGCCAGCAGCCGGGACAGGGTTTTTGGCGGGGAGCTGTTTTTT. Amino acids: CASSRDRVFGGELFF. V and J are TRBV27 and TRBJ2-2; 9 nucleotides align to TRBD1. Germline V lookup: CDR1 MNHEY, CDR2 SMNVEV (reference sequence). Trimming took 6 bases from V and 7 from J; bases not matched to a gene: 9. This CDR3 comprises 15 residues.

The chain has TRBV29-1 and TRBJ2-7; the D gene is possibly TRBD1 (6 bases). Germline V gene data show CDR1 as SQVTM and CDR2 as ANQGSEA. The CDR3 loop spans 12 amino acids. V lost 4 bases, J lost 8 bases, and 15 bases lay in between. The CDR3 nucleotides read TGCAGCGTTGCTCAAGGACAGCAGAAGCAGTACTTC. Protein sequence: CSVAQGQQKQYF.

The J gene is TRBJ1-3, the V gene TRBV14, with D possibly TRBD1 on 5 matching bases. Trimming removed 0 bases at V and 2 bases at J, with 11 bases between. Germline-derived CDR1 and CDR2 are SGHDN and FVKESK. The CDR3 runs 16 residues. The CDR3 sequence is CASSQEGRGTGNTIYF. The CDR3 region has the DNA TGTGCCAGCAGCCAAGAGGGACGGGGGACTGGAAACACCATATATTTT.